These T cell receptor beta chains were read from a single sample in a study of T cells in Graves' hyperthyroidism and ophthalmopathy. TCRdb passed the multiplex PCR reads through MiXCR, listing each CDR3 protein once. The data show about 130,000 distinct CDR3 sequences, with about 20% seen just once and 60% to 70% held by the top ten. Sample: blood. Receptor source: a woman aged 45-60 years with Graves' hyperthyroidism that later progressed to Graves' ophthalmopathy. Both conserved end residues are part of each CDR3. D genes are given only for firm matches. Rows give clone size only sometimes, using once, few, many, or a class for an expanded clone.

abundance: many
j_gene: TRBJ1-1
d_gene: -
v_gene: TRBV30
CDR3nt: TGTGCCTGGAGTGGACAGATGAACACTGAAGCTTTCTTT
CDR3aa: CAWSGQMNTEAFF

abundance: few
j_gene: TRBJ2-1
d_gene: TRBD1
v_gene: TRBV5-1
CDR3nt: TGCGCCAGCAGCTTCCGGGACAGTCACAATGAGCAGTTCTTC
CDR3aa: CASSFRDSHNEQFF

abundance: -
j_gene: TRBJ2-1
d_gene: TRBD2
v_gene: TRBV16
CDR3nt: TGTGCCAGCAGCCGGGGACTAGCGGGAAACAATGAGCAGTTCTTC
CDR3aa: CASSRGLAGNNEQFF

abundance: -
j_gene: TRBJ2-7
d_gene: -
v_gene: TRBV5-5
CDR3nt: TGTGCCAGCAGCTTCTCGGGGGCAACCTACGAGCAGTACTTC
CDR3aa: CASSFSGATYEQYF

abundance: -
j_gene: TRBJ2-1
d_gene: TRBD2
v_gene: TRBV6-1
CDR3nt: TGTGCCAGCAGTTTCACTAGCGGGAGTACCTATGAGCAGTTCTTC
CDR3aa: CASSFTSGSTYEQFF

abundance: many
j_gene: TRBJ1-1
d_gene: -
v_gene: TRBV29-1
CDR3nt: TGCAGCGTTCAAGCAACCCGTAATGGGGGCACTGAAGCTTTCTTT
CDR3aa: CSVQATRNGGTEAFF

abundance: -
j_gene: TRBJ2-1
d_gene: TRBD2
v_gene: TRBV6-1
CDR3nt: TGTGCCAGCAGTGAAAAGGGTAGCGGGGGGTACAATGAGCAGTTCTTC
CDR3aa: CASSEKGSGGYNEQFF

abundance: -
j_gene: TRBJ1-1
d_gene: -
v_gene: TRBV10-2
CDR3nt: TGCGCCAGCCGACAGAACACTGAAGCTTTCTTT
CDR3aa: CASRQNTEAFF

abundance: few
j_gene: TRBJ2-1
d_gene: TRBD1
v_gene: TRBV2
CDR3nt: TGTGCCAGCAACCGTCGACAGGGGACCTCCTACAATGAGCAGTTCTTC
CDR3aa: CASNRRQGTSYNEQFF

abundance: many
j_gene: TRBJ2-7
d_gene: TRBD2
v_gene: TRBV20-1
CDR3nt: TGCAGTGCTAGTTCATCGGGACTAGCGGGAGGGAGGGAGCAGTACTTC
CDR3aa: CSASSSGLAGGREQYF

abundance: many
j_gene: TRBJ2-1
d_gene: TRBD2
v_gene: TRBV7-2
CDR3nt: TGTGCCACCCAGCGGGAGGGGCGTGAGCAGTTCTTC
CDR3aa: CATQREGREQFF

abundance: many
j_gene: TRBJ1-1
d_gene: -
v_gene: TRBV28
CDR3nt: TGTGCCAGCAGTCGGCGGGGGGGGAACACTGAAGCTTTCTTT
CDR3aa: CASSRRGGNTEAFF

abundance: -
j_gene: TRBJ1-1
d_gene: -
v_gene: TRBV28
CDR3nt: TGTGCCAGCAGCCGTGGCCTCACTTTCTTT
CDR3aa: CASSRGLTFF

abundance: -
j_gene: TRBJ2-3
d_gene: TRBD1
v_gene: TRBV19
CDR3nt: TGTGCCAGTAGTATACCCTTCGGGACAGCCCAAGATACGCAGTATTTT
CDR3aa: CASSIPFGTAQDTQYF

abundance: -
j_gene: TRBJ2-5
d_gene: TRBD2
v_gene: TRBV25-1
CDR3nt: TGTGCCAGCAGTATAAGCGGGAGGGCAGAAGAGACCCAGTACTTC
CDR3aa: CASSISGRAEETQYF

abundance: -
j_gene: TRBJ2-7
d_gene: -
v_gene: TRBV7-9
CDR3nt: TGTGCCAGCAGCGGGGAGACTGGATCATTCTACGAGCAGTACTTC
CDR3aa: CASSGETGSFYEQYF

abundance: many
j_gene: TRBJ2-4
d_gene: TRBD2
v_gene: TRBV12-3/TRBV12-4
CDR3nt: TGTGCCAGCAGTTTCGGGGGGTCTAAAAACATTCAGTACTTC
CDR3aa: CASSFGGSKNIQYF

abundance: few
j_gene: TRBJ2-1
d_gene: TRBD1
v_gene: TRBV5-1
CDR3nt: TGCGCCAGCAGGGACGGACAGGGGCACAATGAGCAGTTCTTC
CDR3aa: CASRDGQGHNEQFF

abundance: many
j_gene: TRBJ2-2
d_gene: TRBD1
v_gene: TRBV7-7
CDR3nt: TGTGCTAGCAGCTTGGGGACAGGGAGGACCGGGGAGCTGTTTTTT
CDR3aa: CASSLGTGRTGELFF

abundance: many
j_gene: TRBJ2-3
d_gene: -
v_gene: TRBV7-3
CDR3nt: TGTGCCAGCAGGGCCGGGATTGGCTCATCGAAGCAGTATTTT
CDR3aa: CASRAGIGSSKQYF

abundance: many
j_gene: TRBJ2-1
d_gene: -
v_gene: TRBV20-1
CDR3nt: TGCAGTGTCTTCCGTGGCTCTTCCTCCTACAATGAGCAGTTCTTC
CDR3aa: CSVFRGSSSYNEQFF

abundance: many
j_gene: TRBJ1-4
d_gene: TRBD1
v_gene: TRBV3-1
CDR3nt: TGTGCCAGCAGCCTAAGAACAGGGGGTACAGAAAAACTGTTTTTT
CDR3aa: CASSLRTGGTEKLFF

abundance: -
j_gene: TRBJ1-2
d_gene: -
v_gene: TRBV7-9
CDR3nt: TGTGCCAGCAGCTACCCGCCTTTGGGACGTGGCTACACCTTC
CDR3aa: CASSYPPLGRGYTF

abundance: few
j_gene: TRBJ2-7
d_gene: TRBD2
v_gene: TRBV5-4
CDR3nt: TGTGCCAGCAGCTCTAGCGGGAGGATAAGCGAGCAGTACTTC
CDR3aa: CASSSSGRISEQYF

abundance: few
j_gene: TRBJ2-3
d_gene: TRBD1
v_gene: TRBV27
CDR3nt: TGTGCCAGCAGTTTTTTGACAGGGAACACAGATACGCAGTATTTT
CDR3aa: CASSFLTGNTDTQYF

abundance: few
j_gene: TRBJ2-7
d_gene: -
v_gene: TRBV20-1
CDR3nt: TGCAGTGCTAGAGATCCGCCCGAGCAGTACTTC
CDR3aa: CSARDPPEQYF

abundance: -
j_gene: TRBJ1-6
d_gene: -
v_gene: TRBV7-9
CDR3nt: TGTGCCAGCAACGGGGGGGGATATAATTCACCCCTCCACTTT
CDR3aa: CASNGGGYNSPLHF

abundance: many
j_gene: TRBJ1-1
d_gene: -
v_gene: TRBV28
CDR3nt: TGTGCCAGCATCATAGGCGCGATGAACACTGAAGCTTTCTTT
CDR3aa: CASIIGAMNTEAFF

abundance: many
j_gene: TRBJ2-3
d_gene: TRBD2
v_gene: TRBV18
CDR3nt: TGTGCCAGCTCACCGACTAGCGGGAGGATAGATACGCAGTATTTT
CDR3aa: CASSPTSGRIDTQYF

abundance: many
j_gene: TRBJ2-1
d_gene: -
v_gene: TRBV5-1
CDR3nt: TGCGCCAGCAGCTCAAGGGTAGCGGAGATTAGTGAGCAGTTCTTC
CDR3aa: CASSSRVAEISEQFF

abundance: many
j_gene: TRBJ2-7
d_gene: -
v_gene: TRBV11-2
CDR3nt: TGTGCCAGCAGCTTAGGGTTCGGGATGGCCTACGAGCAGTACTTC
CDR3aa: CASSLGFGMAYEQYF

abundance: many
j_gene: TRBJ2-1
d_gene: -
v_gene: TRBV5-5
CDR3nt: TGTGCCAGCAGCTCGGTCGCCTATGAGCAGTTCTTC
CDR3aa: CASSSVAYEQFF

abundance: many
j_gene: TRBJ1-5
d_gene: -
v_gene: TRBV28
CDR3nt: TGTGCCAGCATCCCAAGGGCAGCCCAGCCCCAGCATTTT
CDR3aa: CASIPRAAQPQHF

abundance: -
j_gene: TRBJ2-7
d_gene: -
v_gene: TRBV28
CDR3nt: TGTGCCAGCAGTTTATTCCGTCGCCCGGCGGACTACGAGCAGTACTTC
CDR3aa: CASSLFRRPADYEQYF

abundance: many
j_gene: TRBJ2-7
d_gene: TRBD1
v_gene: TRBV7-9
CDR3nt: TGTGCCAGCAGCTCCGCCCGCGGACAGGGGTGGACTTACGAGCAGTACTTC
CDR3aa: CASSSARGQGWTYEQYF

abundance: many
j_gene: TRBJ1-1
d_gene: -
v_gene: TRBV29-1
CDR3nt: TGCAGCGTTGAAGATGATGGGAGTGAAGCTTTCTTT
CDR3aa: CSVEDDGSEAFF

abundance: few
j_gene: TRBJ2-7
d_gene: TRBD2
v_gene: TRBV29-1
CDR3nt: TGCAGCGTTGGAATCCTAGCGGGAGAGAGGGAGCAGTACTTC
CDR3aa: CSVGILAGEREQYF

abundance: many
j_gene: TRBJ2-7
d_gene: -
v_gene: TRBV5-1
CDR3nt: TGCGCCTCCTCAGAGGACCGCTACGAGCAGTACTTC
CDR3aa: CASSEDRYEQYF

abundance: many
j_gene: TRBJ2-6
d_gene: TRBD1
v_gene: TRBV20-1
CDR3nt: TGCAGTGCAGGACAGGCTGGGGCCAACGTCCTGACTTTC
CDR3aa: CSAGQAGANVLTF

abundance: -
j_gene: TRBJ2-1
d_gene: -
v_gene: TRBV24-1
CDR3nt: TGTGCCACCAGTGAGGGGAACTACAATGAGCAGTTCTTC
CDR3aa: CATSEGNYNEQFF

abundance: many
j_gene: TRBJ2-3
d_gene: TRBD2
v_gene: TRBV2
CDR3nt: TGTGCCAGCAGCCGGACTAGCGGGAGTAGTACGCAGTATTTT
CDR3aa: CASSRTSGSSTQYF

abundance: few
j_gene: TRBJ2-5
d_gene: -
v_gene: TRBV11-2
CDR3nt: TGTGCCAGCAGCTTGGGCCTCACCCCCGAGACCCAGTACTTC
CDR3aa: CASSLGLTPETQYF

abundance: many
j_gene: TRBJ1-5
d_gene: -
v_gene: TRBV29-1
CDR3nt: TGCAGCGTCGCAGGGACATGGGGTCAGCCCCAGCATTTT
CDR3aa: CSVAGTWGQPQHF

abundance: many
j_gene: TRBJ1-5
d_gene: -
v_gene: TRBV30
CDR3nt: TGTGCCTGGAGTGTACCGCAGGGAGGAAATCAGCCCCAGCATTTT
CDR3aa: CAWSVPQGGNQPQHF

abundance: many
j_gene: TRBJ2-3
d_gene: TRBD2
v_gene: TRBV20-1
CDR3nt: TGCAGTGCTAGTGCTACTAGCGGGGGGATGTATACGCAGTATTTT
CDR3aa: CSASATSGGMYTQYF

abundance: -
j_gene: TRBJ1-1
d_gene: -
v_gene: TRBV30
CDR3nt: TGTGCCTGGACAGGGACAACGAACACTGAAGCTTTCTTT
CDR3aa: CAWTGTTNTEAFF

abundance: many
j_gene: TRBJ2-3
d_gene: TRBD2
v_gene: TRBV6-1
CDR3nt: TGTGCCAGCATACTAGCGGGTCTGTCTAGCACAGATACGCAGTATTTT
CDR3aa: CASILAGLSSTDTQYF

abundance: many
j_gene: TRBJ2-3
d_gene: TRBD2
v_gene: TRBV10-3
CDR3nt: TGTGCCATCAGTGCGGGACTAGCGGGGGGGAGCACAGATACGCAGTATTTT
CDR3aa: CAISAGLAGGSTDTQYF

abundance: many
j_gene: TRBJ1-1
d_gene: -
v_gene: TRBV15
CDR3nt: TGTGCCACCAGCAGCGTAAGACAGCGCGCCATGAACACTGAAGCTTTCTTT
CDR3aa: CATSSVRQRAMNTEAFF

abundance: many
j_gene: TRBJ1-1
d_gene: -
v_gene: TRBV5-8
CDR3nt: TGTGCCAGCAGCACAGGACAGCTAAAGAACACTGAAGCTTTCTTT
CDR3aa: CASSTGQLKNTEAFF

abundance: many
j_gene: TRBJ1-1
d_gene: -
v_gene: TRBV18
CDR3nt: TGTGCCAGCCACGATAGGGGCCGGGGGAACACTGAAGCTTTCTTT
CDR3aa: CASHDRGRGNTEAFF

abundance: many
j_gene: TRBJ2-2
d_gene: -
v_gene: TRBV30
CDR3nt: TGTGCCTGGAGATACAGGGCTGCGGACACCGGGGAGCTGTTTTTT
CDR3aa: CAWRYRAADTGELFF

abundance: -
j_gene: TRBJ1-1
d_gene: -
v_gene: TRBV29-1
CDR3nt: TGCAGCGTTGAAGAAGCTATAGGAACAGGGCTCGGCGCTTTCTTT
CDR3aa: CSVEEAIGTGLGAFF

abundance: many
j_gene: TRBJ2-5
d_gene: TRBD1
v_gene: TRBV2
CDR3nt: TGTGCCATAGGGACAGATCCTCAAACCCAGTACTTC
CDR3aa: CAIGTDPQTQYF

abundance: -
j_gene: TRBJ2-4
d_gene: -
v_gene: TRBV6-1
CDR3nt: TGTGCCATCACCCAGGGGTTTGGGACCAAAAACATTCAGTACTTC
CDR3aa: CAITQGFGTKNIQYF